The rows below give T cell receptor beta chains drawn from one sample of a study of T cells in Graves' hyperthyroidism and ophthalmopathy. TCRdb processed the multiplex PCR reads anew with MiXCR; each CDR3 protein has one entry. This table has hundreds of thousands of distinct CDR3 sequences, about 15% appearing once. Sequenced: blood. The receptor set was obtained from a man aged 18 to 35 with Graves' ophthalmopathy. CDR3s include the opening cysteine and the closing phenylalanine or tryptophan. Each record gives: D gene, V gene, clone size, J gene, CDR3 protein, CDR3 DNA. The D gene is left open where the match is weak. For some rows the clone size is stated as once, few or many, or as a class when expanded; others skip it.

D: TRBD2; V: TRBV7-8; size: few; J: TRBJ2-5; CDR3: CASSLGPTSGRSETQYF; DNA: TGTGCCAGCAGCTTAGGGCCTACTAGCGGGAGGTCAGAGACCCAGTACTTC
D: TRBD1; V: TRBV27; size: many; J: TRBJ1-6; CDR3: CASSWTGGDNSPLHF; DNA: TGTGCCAGCAGTTGGACAGGGGGAGATAATTCACCCCTCCACTTT
D: NA; V: TRBV12-3/TRBV12-4; size: many; J: TRBJ1-1; CDR3: CASSLIPEAEAFF; DNA: TGTGCCAGCAGTTTGATCCCGGAGGCTGAAGCTTTCTTT
D: TRBD2; V: TRBV2; size: many; J: TRBJ2-1; CDR3: CASSGEREDEQFF; DNA: TGTGCCAGCAGTGGAGAGCGGGAGGATGAGCAGTTCTTC
D: NA; V: TRBV27; size: NA; J: TRBJ2-6; CDR3: CASTPGSSGANVLTF; DNA: TGTGCCAGCACCCCAGGATCGTCGGGGGCCAACGTCCTGACTTTC
D: NA; V: TRBV3-1; size: many; J: TRBJ2-1; CDR3: CASSQGFEQFF; DNA: TGTGCCAGCAGCCAAGGGTTTGAGCAGTTCTTC
D: TRBD2; V: TRBV7-2; size: many; J: TRBJ2-5; CDR3: CASSPLAGRETQYF; DNA: TGTGCCAGCAGCCCACTAGCGGGGCGGGAGACCCAGTACTTC
D: NA; V: TRBV7-2; size: many; J: TRBJ2-1; CDR3: CASSLGALFSYNEQFF; DNA: TGTGCCAGCAGCTTAGGGGCTCTCTTCTCCTACAATGAGCAGTTCTTC
D: NA; V: TRBV29-1; size: few; J: TRBJ2-7; CDR3: CSVGSGEQYF; DNA: TGCAGCGTGGGGTCCGGCGAGCAGTACTTC
D: TRBD2; V: TRBV20-1; size: many; J: TRBJ2-3; CDR3: CSASFGSGADTQYF; DNA: TGCAGTGCTAGTTTCGGGAGCGGGGCAGATACGCAGTATTTT
D: NA; V: TRBV10-2; size: many; J: TRBJ1-1; CDR3: CASSESGVGTEAFF; DNA: TGCGCCAGCAGTGAGTCAGGGGTGGGCACTGAAGCTTTCTTT
D: TRBD1; V: TRBV7-3; size: NA; J: TRBJ1-6; CDR3: CASSLTGQGNNSPLHF; DNA: TGTGCCAGCAGCTTAACCGGACAGGGAAATAATTCACCCCTCCACTTT
D: TRBD2; V: TRBV10-3; size: many; J: TRBJ2-1; CDR3: CAISDRTSGSPVENEQFF; DNA: TGTGCCATCAGTGACCGTACGAGCGGGAGCCCCGTTGAGAATGAGCAGTTCTTC
D: NA; V: TRBV11-1; size: many; J: TRBJ2-7; CDR3: CASSLAGDGEQYF; DNA: TGTGCCAGCAGCTTAGCCGGGGATGGCGAGCAGTACTTC
D: TRBD2; V: TRBV4-2; size: many; J: TRBJ2-1; CDR3: CASSQDGTSGGSYNEQFF; DNA: TGTGCCAGCAGCCAAGATGGGACTAGCGGGGGATCCTACAATGAGCAGTTCTTC
D: NA; V: TRBV15; size: NA; J: TRBJ2-3; CDR3: CATSREGTLVRADTQYF; DNA: TGTGCCACCAGCAGAGAGGGGACCCTAGTCCGGGCAGATACGCAGTATTTT
D: NA; V: TRBV7-2; size: many; J: TRBJ1-1; CDR3: CASSFSLLNTEAFF; DNA: TGTGCCAGCAGCTTTAGCCTTCTGAACACTGAAGCTTTCTTT
D: TRBD1; V: TRBV29-1; size: NA; J: TRBJ1-2; CDR3: CSVEDLRTGDGYTF; DNA: TGCAGCGTTGAAGATCTAAGGACAGGAGATGGCTACACCTTC
D: NA; V: TRBV11-2; size: few; J: TRBJ1-3; CDR3: CASSLAPTGNTIYF; DNA: TGTGCCAGCAGCTTGGCCCCAACCGGAAACACCATATATTTT
D: NA; V: TRBV29-1; size: many; J: TRBJ1-2; CDR3: CSVEELGGFSYGYTF; DNA: TGCAGCGTTGAAGAGCTGGGGGGATTTAGCTATGGCTACACCTTC
D: NA; V: TRBV24-1; size: NA; J: TRBJ1-2; CDR3: CATSGGRNYGYTF; DNA: TGTGCCACCAGTGGGGGACGGAACTATGGCTACACCTTC
D: NA; V: TRBV27; size: many; J: TRBJ1-1; CDR3: CASGQITAEAFF; DNA: TGTGCCAGCGGCCAAATAACAGCAGAAGCTTTCTTT
D: NA; V: TRBV11-2; size: many; J: TRBJ1-1; CDR3: CASSLTAIGTEAFF; DNA: TGTGCCAGCAGCTTGACAGCAATAGGTACTGAAGCTTTCTTT